The present entry profiles one T cell receptor (beta chain) with its context. Its antigen is unidentified. This record belongs to a study of T cell responses to AZD1222 COVID-19 vaccine. Findings of the study overall: The CD4 TCRs associated with vaccination extended across spike and predominated at 160-218 and 743-854.

Sequencing used immunoSEQ multiplex PCR; TCRdb keeps in-frame clones, though not all of them. The sample has 66,000 or so clones, less than 85% seen once. This receptor was identified in an adult in good health. This specimen was peripheral blood, taken on day 0 of MenACWY control vaccination.

This chain's CDR3 is CASSSLDRGAFEAFF. The DNA of the CDR3 is TGTGCCAGCAGTTCCCTGGACAGGGGGGCCTTTGAAGCTTTCTTT. V is TRBV6-5 and J is TRBJ1-1; 10 bases fit TRBD1. The CDR3 is 15 residues long. V shed 4 bases, J shed 7 bases, and the junction held 9 bases outside the gene matches. Germline CDR1 is MNHEY and CDR2 is SVGAGI.